The 5 T cell receptor beta chains listed next were all sequenced from one sample in a study of memory CD4+ T cells and cytomegalovirus serostatus. Single viable CD3+CD4+CD8-CD45RO+ cells were sorted as the memory CD4+ T cells. Clones were read by immunoSEQ multiplex PCR, and TCRdb kept only the in-frame ones, dropping some. The data hold 40,000 to 55,000 clones, with over 65% observed a single time. Sequenced input: memory CD4+ T cells from blood. All receptors come from an adult in good health and CMV-seronegative.

The J gene is TRBJ1-6, the V gene TRBV7-9; D may be TRBD1 (5 bases). The CDR3 runs to 15 residues. CDR1 is SEHNR, CDR2 FQNEAQ, per germline (reference sequence). Deletions cut 6 bases from V and 3 bases from J, with 12 bases between. The CDR3 nucleotides are TGTGCCAGCAGTTCAGGGTCGGACTATAATTCACCCCTCCACTTT. It codes for CASSSGSDYNSPLHF.

Worth noting for this clone: Other DNA sequences within the sample encode an identical CDR3. The chain has TRBV29-1 and TRBJ2-5; TRBD2 aligns across 7 bases. The CDR3 has 12 residues. Germline loops: CDR1 SQVTM, CDR2 ANQGSEA. V lost 4 bases, J lost 4 bases, and 3 bases stayed unmatched. The CDR3 loop reads CSVGASGETQYF. The CDR3 DNA reads TGCAGCGTTGGGGCTAGCGGAGAGACCCAGTACTTC.

V and J are TRBV5-1 and TRBJ2-5; 12 bases line up with TRBD2. Germline trimming cut 4 bases from V and 2 bases from J; bases unmatched to any gene: 6. Germline values: CDR1 SGHRS, CDR2 YFSETQ. The CDR3 is 16 amino acids. As DNA, the CDR3 is TGCGCCAGCAGCCGACAGACTAGCGGGGGACAAGAGACCCAGTACTTC. This codes for CASSRQTSGGQETQYF. The full variable domain, completed using reference TRBV5-1 and TRBJ2-5, is KAGVTQTPRYLIKTRGQQVTLSCSPISGHRSVSWYQQTPGQGLQFLFEYFSETQRNKGNFPGRFSGRQFSNSRSEMNVSTLELGDSALYLCASSRQTSGGQETQYFGPGTRLLVL.

V and J are TRBV27 and TRBJ2-2; 11 nucleotides match TRBD2. Germline V gene lookup returns CDR1 MNHEY and CDR2 SMNVEV (reference sequence). The CDR3 has 19 residues. J was trimmed by 5 bases and V by 0 bases; bases with no gene match: 11. CDR3 in amino acids: CASSLSLLAGARGTGELFF. In DNA form, the CDR3 reads TGTGCCAGCAGTTTATCTTTACTAGCGGGGGCACGGGGAACCGGGGAGCTGTTTTTT.

This clone was seen once. The genes are TRBV5-6 and TRBJ1-1, with D unclear. CDR3 size: 16 residues. The V end lost 1 base, the J end lost 4 bases, and 17 bases lay between the germline ends. Per the germline V gene, CDR1 is SGHDT and CDR2 is YYEEEE. The CDR3 loop is CASSLKLSTRSTEAFF. CDR3 in DNA: TGTGCCAGCAGCTTGAAGTTATCCACGAGGAGCACTGAAGCTTTCTTT.